A selection of T cell receptor beta chains follows, all from one sample in a study of cytomegalovirus exposure and HLA in healthy donors. The protocol was immunoSEQ multiplex PCR, while the TCRdb copy is restricted to in-frame clones and leaves out a portion. This sample has fewer than 200,000 clones, with 65% to 85% found just once. Sample: PBMCs. Every receptor here comes from a man aged 40-49 years in good health and CMV-seropositive. Each CDR3 is given with its conserved first and last residue. The D gene is left open where the match is weak. Size values are once, few and many counts, or a class for expanded clones, and some rows have none.

>TRBV5-1|.|TRBD1|TRBJ2-7
CASSGTGKGNEQYF
TGCGCCAGCAGCGGGACAGGGAAAGGGAACGAGCAGTACTTC
>TRBV11-2|.|.|TRBJ1-2
CASSPIRRDTLYGYTF
TGTGCCAGCAGCCCGATACGCCGGGACACTCTCTATGGCTACACCTTC
>TRBV19|once|TRBD2|TRBJ2-3
CASSPTSGSYTDTQYF
TGTGCCAGTAGCCCCACTAGCGGGAGTTACACAGATACGCAGTATTTT
>TRBV7-3|.|.|TRBJ2-1
CASSLISGNEQFF
TGTGCCAGCAGCTTAATTTCGGGCAATGAGCAGTTCTTC
>TRBV5-6|few|TRBD1|TRBJ1-1
CASSRRDRVRETEAFF
TGTGCCAGCAGCCGCCGGGACAGGGTGAGGGAAACTGAAGCTTTCTTT
>TRBV7-9|.|.|TRBJ1-2
CASSFEPRTPYGYTF
TGTGCCAGCAGCTTCGAACCCAGGACACCATATGGCTACACCTTC
>TRBV19|few|TRBD1|TRBJ2-2
CASRTGQVNTGELFF
TGTGCCAGTAGGACGGGACAGGTTAACACCGGGGAGCTGTTTTTT
>TRBV7-9|.|.|TRBJ1-1
CASRANRQKLNTEAFF
TGTGCCAGCAGGGCTAATAGACAGAAGTTGAACACTGAAGCTTTCTTT
>TRBV19|.|.|TRBJ1-5
CASKGETGSYSNQPQHF
TGTGCCAGTAAGGGAGAGACAGGATCTTATAGCAATCAGCCCCAGCATTTT
>TRBV19|.|TRBD2|TRBJ2-2
CASSPGGYTGELFF
TGTGCCAGTAGCCCCGGGGGGTACACCGGGGAGCTGTTTTTT
>TRBV13|once|TRBD2|TRBJ2-2
CASSFTIAGTNTGELFF
TGTGCCAGCAGCTTCACCATAGCGGGGACGAACACCGGGGAGCTGTTTTTT
>TRBV7-6|.|.|TRBJ2-2
CASSLETTQNTGELFF
TGTGCCAGCAGCTTAGAAACTACTCAGAACACCGGGGAGCTGTTTTTT
>TRBV7-9|.|.|TRBJ2-7
CASSLAGGYEQYF
TGTGCCAGCAGCTTAGCGGGGGGCTACGAGCAGTACTTC
>TRBV15|.|TRBD1|TRBJ2-7
CATSRETGGYSYEQYF
TGTGCCACCAGCAGAGAGACAGGGGGCTACTCCTACGAGCAGTACTTC
>TRBV5-1|once|TRBD1|TRBJ1-2
CASSAQGAWYGYTF
TGCGCCAGCAGCGCACAGGGGGCTTGGTATGGCTACACCTTC
>TRBV7-5|.|.|TRBJ2-3
CARSPTNKRGTDTQYF
TGTGCCAGGAGCCCAACCAACAAGCGCGGCACAGATACGCAGTATTTT
>TRBV5-4|few|.|TRBJ2-5
CASSLAAETQYF
TGTGCCAGCAGCTTGGCCGCGGAGACCCAGTACTTC
>TRBV4-1|.|TRBD2|TRBJ2-5
CASSQAAGVAGQETQYF
TGCGCCAGCAGCCAGGCCGCGGGGGTAGCGGGGCAAGAGACCCAGTACTTC
>TRBV4-3|few|.|TRBJ1-4
CASSQEVGAGVTTNEKLFF
TGCGCCAGCAGCCAAGAAGTTGGGGCAGGGGTTACAACTAATGAAAAACTGTTTTTT
>TRBV6-1|.|TRBD1|TRBJ2-7
CASDSPDRAPYEQYF
TGTGCCAGCGACAGCCCGGACAGGGCTCCCTACGAGCAGTACTTC
>TRBV7-9|.|TRBD1|TRBJ1-2
CASSASGTGLGGYTF
TGTGCCAGCAGCGCCTCCGGGACAGGGCTTGGTGGCTACACCTTC
>TRBV18|.|.|TRBJ2-1
CASLRGRGNNEQFF
TGTGCCAGCCTCCGGGGCAGGGGTAACAATGAGCAGTTCTTC
>TRBV5-1|.|TRBD1|TRBJ2-3
CASSEGQGVDTQYF
TGCGCCAGCAGTGAGGGACAGGGAGTAGATACGCAGTATTTT
>TRBV5-1|.|.|TRBJ1-2
CASSLEQGQYYGYTF
TGCGCCAGCAGCTTGGAACAGGGCCAATACTATGGCTACACCTTC
>TRBV29-1|few|.|TRBJ1-5
CSVEDRGSNQPQHF
TGCAGCGTTGAAGATCGGGGGAGCAATCAGCCCCAGCATTTT
>TRBV10-3|.|.|TRBJ2-7
CAISPPGSYEQYF
TGTGCCATCAGCCCCCCAGGATCCTACGAGCAGTACTTC
>TRBV6-4|.|.|TRBJ1-3
CASSPQNLNRDHSGNTIYF
TGTGCCAGCAGTCCCCAGAACCTCAACAGGGACCACTCTGGAAACACCATATATTTT
>TRBV5-6|few|.|TRBJ1-2
CASSLRAAQGYGYTF
TGTGCCAGCAGCTTACGGGCCGCCCAGGGCTATGGCTACACCTTC
>TRBV7-9|few|.|TRBJ2-7
CASSLAETLRSYEQYF
TGTGCCAGCAGCTTAGCAGAGACTCTCCGGTCCTACGAGCAGTACTTC
>TRBV4-3|.|.|TRBJ1-6
CASSQDQSGYGPLHF
TGCGCCAGCAGCCAAGATCAGTCAGGGTATGGACCCCTCCACTTT
>TRBV5-6|.|.|TRBJ2-7
CASKPGPQTHEQYF
TGTGCCAGCAAACCGGGTCCGCAGACCCACGAGCAGTACTTC
>TRBV7-8|few|TRBD1|TRBJ1-5
CASSVRDRVYSNQPQHF
TGTGCCAGCAGCGTCCGGGACAGGGTCTATAGCAATCAGCCCCAGCATTTT
>TRBV6-5|.|TRBD1|TRBJ2-1
CASSYGTGTGANEQFF
TGTGCCAGCAGTTACGGAACCGGGACAGGGGCCAATGAGCAGTTCTTC
>TRBV7-3|.|TRBD1|TRBJ2-7
CAGSATGSSYEQYF
TGTGCCGGCAGCGCGACAGGGTCTTCCTACGAGCAGTACTTC
>TRBV29-1|.|TRBD1|TRBJ2-7
CSARGTGNYEQYF
TGCAGCGCAAGGGGGACAGGGAACTACGAGCAGTACTTC
>TRBV10-2|.|.|TRBJ1-1
CASTLARNTEAFF
TGCGCCAGCACGTTAGCGAGGAACACTGAAGCTTTCTTT
>TRBV4-3|few|TRBD2|TRBJ2-1
CASSHSWTSGGSGEQFF
TGCGCCAGCAGCCACTCTTGGACTAGCGGGGGGTCAGGGGAGCAGTTCTTC
>TRBV27|.|.|TRBJ1-2
CASSLQGLSYGYTF
TGTGCCAGCAGTTTACAGGGATTGAGCTATGGCTACACCTTC
>TRBV5-5|.|.|TRBJ1-1
CASSLYGGNPEAFF
TGTGCCAGCAGCTTGTACGGGGGTAACCCTGAAGCTTTCTTT
>TRBV5-8|.|.|TRBJ2-7
CASSLEGGYEQYF
TGTGCCAGCAGCCTCGAGGGAGGTTACGAGCAGTACTTC